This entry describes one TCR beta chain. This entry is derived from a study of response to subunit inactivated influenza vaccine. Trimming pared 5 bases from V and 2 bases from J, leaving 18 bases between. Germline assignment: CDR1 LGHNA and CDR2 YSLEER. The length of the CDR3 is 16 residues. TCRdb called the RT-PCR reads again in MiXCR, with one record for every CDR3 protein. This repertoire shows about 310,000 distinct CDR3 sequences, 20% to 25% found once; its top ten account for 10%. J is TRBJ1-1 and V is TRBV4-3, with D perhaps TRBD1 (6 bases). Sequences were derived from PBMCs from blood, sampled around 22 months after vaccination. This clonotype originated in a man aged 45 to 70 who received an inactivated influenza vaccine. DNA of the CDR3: TGCGCCAGCAGCTATGGGGGCAGTGGGTTAAACACTGAAGCTTTCTTT. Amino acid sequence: CASSYGGSGLNTEAFF.